A selection of T cell receptor beta chains follows, all from one sample in a study of CD8 T cells in Susac syndrome. MiXCR, applied by TCRdb to the immunoSEQ multiplex PCR reads, yields one record per CDR3 protein. The sample lists around 140,000 distinct CDR3 sequences; over 75% were seen once. Sequenced material: CD8+ T cells from PBMCs. All receptors come from a human donor with multiple sclerosis. CDR3s include the opening cysteine and the closing phenylalanine or tryptophan. Each record gives: J gene, V gene, clone size, D gene, CDR3 protein. D genes are given only for firm matches. Not all rows give a size; the values are once, few, many and, for expanded clones, a class.

>TRBJ1-5|TRBV4-1|NA|NA
CASSQYSGNQPQHF
>TRBJ1-2|TRBV7-2|NA|NA
CASSLAPDTLREGYTF
>TRBJ1-1|TRBV6-1|NA|NA
CATSPTFGTEAFF
>TRBJ2-7|TRBV4-1|few|NA
CASSQVPGVNYEQYF
>TRBJ2-2|TRBV4-1|NA|TRBD2
CASSQRGGDTGELFF
>TRBJ1-4|TRBV15|NA|NA
CATSPGRGGGTEKLFF
>TRBJ1-1|TRBV7-9|NA|NA
CASSLAGGRTEAFF
>TRBJ1-2|TRBV6-2/TRBV6-3|NA|NA
CASSYPPRGQFYGYTF
>TRBJ2-2|TRBV19|once|NA
CASSMVGNTGELFF
>TRBJ2-1|TRBV7-9|NA|NA
CASSLASRGLAEQFF
>TRBJ2-7|TRBV28|NA|NA
CASGVVRQFYEQYF
>TRBJ2-1|TRBV13|NA|NA
CASSLFSGPYNEQFF
>TRBJ2-2|TRBV27|NA|TRBD2
CASSFSAGGTGELFF
>TRBJ1-2|TRBV13|once|NA
CASSPGKGPLYGYTF
>TRBJ2-7|TRBV7-2|once|TRBD1
CASSLGTGGQKYEQYF
>TRBJ2-3|TRBV24-1|NA|NA
CATSDSSADTQYF
>TRBJ1-1|TRBV6-5|NA|NA
CASSYGWGDTEAFF
>TRBJ1-2|TRBV19|NA|NA
CASSVPSQGWGYTF
>TRBJ1-4|TRBV7-9|NA|TRBD1
CASSRPGQGIEKLFF
>TRBJ2-7|TRBV16|NA|NA
CASSPTADYFYEQYF
>TRBJ2-1|TRBV11-2|NA|NA
CASSLLGRSSYNEQFF
>TRBJ1-1|TRBV6-5|NA|NA
CASSSPNTEAFF
>TRBJ2-1|TRBV7-9|NA|TRBD2
CASSLTSGRPSYNEQFF
>TRBJ2-2|TRBV4-3|NA|TRBD2
CASSPGTSGSLWTGELFF
>TRBJ2-7|TRBV7-9|NA|NA
CASSLSRDTGDEQYF
>TRBJ2-2|TRBV7-2|NA|TRBD2
CASSSKLGGPVTGELFF
>TRBJ1-1|TRBV6-5|NA|NA
CASSYPPTEAFF
>TRBJ2-7|TRBV28|NA|NA
CASSFGGVGEQYF
>TRBJ2-2|TRBV6-5|NA|NA
CASSYSGPSYEGTGELFF
>TRBJ2-3|TRBV7-2|many|NA
CASSLITDTQYF
>TRBJ1-1|TRBV13|NA|TRBD1
CASSFQGQTTEAFF
>TRBJ1-2|TRBV9|NA|TRBD1
CASSARDSEWDGYTF
>TRBJ1-4|TRBV11-1|NA|TRBD1
CASTLWPWGPGDRNNEKLLF
>TRBJ2-1|TRBV19|NA|NA
CASSGMGSYNEQFF
>TRBJ1-2|TRBV29-1|once|NA
CSVPHQGLGYTF
>TRBJ2-3|TRBV11-2|NA|NA
CASSPGSADTQYF
>TRBJ2-5|TRBV28|NA|TRBD1
CATQGQLQETQYF
>TRBJ2-1|TRBV7-9|NA|TRBD1
CASSQTRDRDNNEQFF
>TRBJ1-5|TRBV27|few|NA
CASTTGGQPQHF
>TRBJ2-7|TRBV5-4|NA|TRBD1
CASSGLDRDYEQYF